This entry lists 5 T cell receptor beta chains sequenced from one sample in a study of CD8 T cells in Susac syndrome. RNA in amounts of about 0.5 to 1 ug was reverse transcribed with random hexamers. TCRdb ran MiXCR on the immunoSEQ multiplex PCR reads and lists one entry per CDR3 protein. The table lists some 200,000 distinct CDR3 sequences, roughly 90% of them singletons, with around 0.15% in the top ten. The sample consisted of CD8+ T cells from PBMCs. The receptors were gathered from a human donor with multiple sclerosis.

V and J are TRBV7-6 and TRBJ2-7; D unclear. The germline V and J ends were trimmed by 6 bases and 2 bases, with 11 bases remaining between them. CDR3 length: 13 residues. Germline V lookup: CDR1 SGHVS, CDR2 FNYEAQ. The CDR3 sequence: CASSDGAPYEQYF. CDR3 coding DNA: TGTGCCAGCAGTGATGGAGCGCCCTACGAGCAGTACTTC.

The rearrangement uses TRBV7-9 and TRBJ2-3; TRBD2 might be the D (6 bases). Germline values: CDR1 SEHNR, CDR2 FQNEAQ (reference sequence). This CDR3 contains 15 residues. Trimming removed 7 bases at V and 2 bases at J, with 16 bases between. CDR3 loop: CASNPPGVPTDTQYF. In DNA form, the CDR3 reads TGTGCCAGCAACCCTCCGGGGGTCCCCACAGATACGCAGTATTTT.

The rearrangement uses TRBV4-3 and TRBJ2-5; 10 bases match TRBD2. The V gene's germline CDR1 is LGHNA and CDR2 YSLEER. The CDR3 is made up of 17 amino acids. V shed 3 bases and J 1 base; nucleotides not matched to a gene: 8. The CDR3 region has the DNA TGCGCCAGCAGCCAGGGCGTAGCGGGAGGCAGCCAAGAGACCCAGTACTTC. Translating it yields CASSQGVAGGSQETQYF.

The gene calls are TRBV5-1 and TRBJ2-1, with TRBD2 identical over 7 bases. This CDR3 has 18 residues. CDR1 SGHRS and CDR2 YFSETQ come from the germline V gene. The junction had 12 bases not matched to a gene; V was cut back by 3 bases and J by 0 bases. This chain's CDR3 is CASSWDRDYPSSYNEQFF. CDR3 in DNA: TGCGCCAGCAGCTGGGACCGGGACTATCCGAGCTCCTACAATGAGCAGTTCTTC.

The chain couples TRBV12-3 or TRBV12-4 to TRBJ1-4; D call uncertain. With 5 bases removed from V and 5 bases from J, the gap between germline ends came to 21 bases. The CDR3 runs to 17 residues. CDR3 coding DNA: TGTGCCAGCAGTCTTGATTTGCCGACAATTAGAAATGAAAAACTGTTTTTT. Its translation is CASSLDLPTIRNEKLFF.